This TCR beta chain appears in the sequencing data of a study of CD8 T cells in Susac syndrome. Trimming stripped 4 bases from V and 3 bases from J, with 13 bases between. The CDR3 sequence is 14 residues long. Per germline, CDR1 SQVTM and CDR2 ANQGSEA. With random hexamers, about 0.45 to 1 ug RNA was reverse transcribed. TCRdb re-called the immunoSEQ multiplex PCR reads through MiXCR, storing one row per CDR3 protein. The data contain about 180,000 distinct CDR3 sequences, about 95% of them singletons. The chain couples TRBV29-1 to TRBJ1-5, with TRBD1 as a possible D gene (5 bases). Source material: CD4+ T cells from PBMCs. The sequence was obtained from a human donor with Susac syndrome. CDR3 in amino acids: CSVAQQGSNQPQHF. The CDR3 DNA reads as TGCAGCGTTGCCCAGCAGGGATCCAATCAGCCCCAGCATTTT.